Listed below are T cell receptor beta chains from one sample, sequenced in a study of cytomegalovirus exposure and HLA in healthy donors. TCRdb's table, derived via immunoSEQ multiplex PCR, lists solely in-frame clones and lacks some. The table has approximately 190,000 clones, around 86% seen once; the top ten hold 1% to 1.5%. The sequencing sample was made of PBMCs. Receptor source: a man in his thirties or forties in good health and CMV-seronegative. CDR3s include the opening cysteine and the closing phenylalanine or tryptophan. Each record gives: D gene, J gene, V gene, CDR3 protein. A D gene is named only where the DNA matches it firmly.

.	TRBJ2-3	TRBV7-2	CASHKGEPTDTQYF
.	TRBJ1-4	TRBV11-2	CASRANEKLFF
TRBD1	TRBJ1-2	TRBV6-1	CASRDQGQRYGYTF
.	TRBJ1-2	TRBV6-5	CASSYLEGGYGYTF
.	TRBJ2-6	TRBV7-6	CASSLTGGAGANVLTF
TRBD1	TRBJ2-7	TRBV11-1	CANTRGQKIYEQYF
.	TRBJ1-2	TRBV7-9	CASSLEEDLLDYGYTF
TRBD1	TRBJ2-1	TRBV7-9	CASSLDGLTGNWHEQFF
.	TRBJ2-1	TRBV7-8	CASSLRRFYNEQFF
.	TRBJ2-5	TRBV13	CASSLVGGTQETQYF
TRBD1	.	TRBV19	CASSTIQGYEQYF
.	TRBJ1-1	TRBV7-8	CASSLIRTGYVEAFF
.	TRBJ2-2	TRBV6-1	CASSVTGSVGTGELFF
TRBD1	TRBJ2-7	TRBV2	CASMKGQGLVEYF
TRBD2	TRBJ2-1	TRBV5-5	CASSLAPGTSNYNEQFF
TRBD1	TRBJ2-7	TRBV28	CASSGDSTYEQYF
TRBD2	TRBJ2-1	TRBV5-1	CASSSRLAESHMFF
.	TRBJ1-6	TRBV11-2	CASSLEGTVYSPLHF
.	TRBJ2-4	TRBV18	CASSPPLSSLAKNIQYF
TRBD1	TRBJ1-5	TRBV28	CATHDHTGTGGAHF
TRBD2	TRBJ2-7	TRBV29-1	CSVRTSGSYEQYF
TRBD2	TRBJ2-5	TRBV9	CASSVESGRETQYF
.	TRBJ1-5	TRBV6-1	CASSEGLVNQPQHF
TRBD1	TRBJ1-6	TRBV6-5	CASKQGGWDNSPLHF
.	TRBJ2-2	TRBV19	CASRLAWRRTGELFF
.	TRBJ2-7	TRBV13	CASSDGRDTSYEQYF
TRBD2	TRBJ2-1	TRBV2	CVTSGRGEQFF
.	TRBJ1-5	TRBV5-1	CASSLARGARQGRVSNQPQHF
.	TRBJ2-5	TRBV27	CASSPTREETQYF
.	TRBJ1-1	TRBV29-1	CSVVEVADTEAFF
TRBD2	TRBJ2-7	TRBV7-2	CASAGGRRVYEQYF
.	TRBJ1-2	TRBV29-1	CSVEEGTSYGYTF
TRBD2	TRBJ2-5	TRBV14	CASSPLAGVAGRETQYF
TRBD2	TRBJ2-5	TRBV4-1	CASSPMRGVQETQYF
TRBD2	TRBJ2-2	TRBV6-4	CASSDASSGRPKAASTGELFF
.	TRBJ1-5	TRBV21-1	CASSKAADISNQPQHF
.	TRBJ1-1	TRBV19	CASTLTWDTEAFF